This T cell receptor beta chain came from a study of blood T cells in healthy people across ages. Study-wide findings and caveats: Conclusively comparing naive with antigen-experienced cells was impossible with unsorted PBMCs. Calculation of diversity from one million T cells yielded estimates considered to be underestimates. Strong correlation linked observed beta diversity and percent naive T cells.

With V trimmed by 6 bases and J by 4 bases, 8 bases remained unmatched. The CDR3 runs 15 residues. Germline V gives CDR1 MNHEY, CDR2 SVGAGI. Alongside a J-beta primer mix, a sample-barcoded 5' primer served in a second PCR lasting 7 to 11 cycles. A single record per CDR3 protein comes from TCRdb applying MiXCR to the 5' RACE reads. The repertoire consists of 1.6 million or so distinct CDR3 sequences, with almost 35% occurring once and the leading ten covering about 11%. Details on this clonotype: Its antigen is not identified.

Sample: blood. The TCR comes from a woman under 40 in good health. The rearrangement joins TRBV6-5 to TRBJ2-3; 9 nucleotides match TRBD1. CDR3 region: CASRYLWDRADTQYF. Here the CDR3 DNA reads TGTGCCAGCAGATATTTATGGGACAGGGCAGATACGCAGTATTTT.